A selection of T cell receptor beta chains follows, all from one sample in a study of PD-L1 blockade in urothelial cancer. Here immunoSEQ multiplex PCR was the method, and the copy in TCRdb shows in-frame clones only, minus some. The sample lists 11,000 to 15,000 clones, around nine tenths occurring once. The material sequenced was PBMCs, taken around atezolizumab (anti-PD-L1) treatment. These TCRs come from a man aged 65 to 79 with urothelial cancer. Both conserved end residues are part of each CDR3. D genes are given only for firm matches. Size tells how often a clone was seen (once, few, many) or the class of an expanded clone, and some rows leave it out.

once	TRBV28	-	TRBJ1-1	CASTIPTEAFF	TGTGCCAGCACCATCCCCACTGAAGCTTTCTTT
few	TRBV28	-	TRBJ1-2	CASSLYGDYYGYTF	TGTGCCAGCAGTTTATACGGGGACTACTATGGCTACACCTTC
-	TRBV18	TRBD2	TRBJ2-5	CASSPEPGLASAETQYF	TGTGCCAGCTCACCTGAACCGGGACTAGCTAGCGCAGAGACCCAGTACTTC
-	TRBV11-3	-	TRBJ2-2	CASSLGPQGARELFF	TGTGCCAGCAGCTTAGGGCCCCAAGGGGCTCGGGAGCTGTTTTTT
-	TRBV11-2	-	TRBJ2-5	CASRHAGETQYF	TGTGCCAGCAGACACGCGGGGGAGACCCAGTACTTC
-	TRBV5-1	-	TRBJ2-7	CASSSQGYEQYF	TGCGCCAGCAGCTCACAGGGCTACGAGCAGTACTTC
-	TRBV28	TRBD2	TRBJ2-3	CASSFRGVADTQYF	TGTGCCAGCAGTTTTCGGGGGGTAGCAGATACGCAGTATTTT
-	TRBV5-4	TRBD2	TRBJ2-7	CASSLDGGAHEQYF	TGTGCCAGCAGCCTCGACGGGGGGGCCCACGAGCAGTACTTC
-	TRBV6-1	-	TRBJ2-3	CASTRLVGTDTQYF	TGTGCCAGCACGAGACTAGTGGGTACAGATACGCAGTATTTT
-	TRBV19	TRBD1	TRBJ2-7	CASSIVSGTDEQYF	TGTGCCAGTAGTATAGTTTCGGGGACAGACGAGCAGTACTTC
-	TRBV30	TRBD2	TRBJ2-5	CAWSHGGGQYF	TGTGCCTGGAGTCATGGCGGGGGTCAGTACTTC
-	TRBV7-9	-	TRBJ1-1	CASSLWEVQRNTEAFF	TGTGCCAGCAGCTTATGGGAGGTCCAAAGGAACACTGAAGCTTTCTTT
-	TRBV10-3	-	TRBJ1-3	CAIRVGLVGNTIYF	TGTGCCATCAGAGTGGGACTGGTTGGAAACACCATATATTTT
-	TRBV7-6	TRBD1	TRBJ2-5	CASSGRGQGARETQYF	TGTGCCAGCAGCGGAAGGGGACAGGGGGCGCGGGAGACCCAGTACTTC
-	TRBV25-1	-	TRBJ1-6	CASNDGGANSPLHF	TGTGCCAGCAACGATGGGGGCGCCAATTCACCCCTCCACTTT
-	TRBV18	-	TRBJ2-5	CASSPPATAMQETQYF	TGTGCCAGCTCACCACCGGCAACAGCTATGCAGGAGACCCAGTACTTC
-	TRBV12-5	-	TRBJ1-4	CASGLVQGLATNEKLFF	TGTGCTAGTGGTTTGGTACAGGGCCTTGCAACTAATGAAAAACTGTTTTTT
-	TRBV7-6	-	TRBJ1-1	CASSLGGGGVTEAFF	TGTGCCAGCAGCTTAGGGGGAGGGGGTGTCACTGAAGCTTTCTTT
-	TRBV6-1	TRBD1	TRBJ2-2	CACGDRVNTGELFF	TGTGCCTGCGGGGACAGGGTAAACACCGGGGAGCTGTTTTTT
-	TRBV19	TRBD1	TRBJ1-3	CASDRGNSGNTIYF	TGTGCCAGCGACAGGGGGAACTCTGGAAACACCATATATTTT